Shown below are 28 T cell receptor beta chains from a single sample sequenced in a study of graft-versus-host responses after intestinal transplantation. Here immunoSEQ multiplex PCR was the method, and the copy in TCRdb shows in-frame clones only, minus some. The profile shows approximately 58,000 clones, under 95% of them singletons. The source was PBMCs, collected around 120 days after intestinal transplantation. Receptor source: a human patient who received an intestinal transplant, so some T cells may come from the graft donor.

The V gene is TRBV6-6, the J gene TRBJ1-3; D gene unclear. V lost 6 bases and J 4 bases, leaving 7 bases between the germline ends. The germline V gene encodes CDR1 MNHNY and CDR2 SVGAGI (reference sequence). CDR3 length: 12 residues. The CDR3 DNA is TGTGCCAGCAGCCATGGGGGAAACACCATATATTTT. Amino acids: CASSHGGNTIYF.

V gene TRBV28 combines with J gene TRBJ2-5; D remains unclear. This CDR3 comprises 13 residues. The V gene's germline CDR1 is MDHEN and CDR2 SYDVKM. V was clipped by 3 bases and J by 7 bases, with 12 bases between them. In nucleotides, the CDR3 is TGTGCCAGCAGTTTTTCGACGAGGAGGACCCAGTACTTC. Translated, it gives CASSFSTRRTQYF.

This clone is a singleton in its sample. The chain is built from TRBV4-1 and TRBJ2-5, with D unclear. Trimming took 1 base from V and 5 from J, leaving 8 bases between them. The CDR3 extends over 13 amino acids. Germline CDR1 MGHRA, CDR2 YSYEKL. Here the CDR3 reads CASSQAAPETQYF. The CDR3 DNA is TGCGCCAGCAGCCAAGCTGCTCCGGAGACCCAGTACTTC.

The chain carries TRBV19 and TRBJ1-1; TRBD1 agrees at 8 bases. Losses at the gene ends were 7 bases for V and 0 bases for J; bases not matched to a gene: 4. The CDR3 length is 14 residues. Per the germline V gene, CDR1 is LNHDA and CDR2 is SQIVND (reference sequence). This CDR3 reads CASMDRALNTEAFF. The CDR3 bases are TGTGCCAGTATGGACAGGGCGTTGAACACTGAAGCTTTCTTT.

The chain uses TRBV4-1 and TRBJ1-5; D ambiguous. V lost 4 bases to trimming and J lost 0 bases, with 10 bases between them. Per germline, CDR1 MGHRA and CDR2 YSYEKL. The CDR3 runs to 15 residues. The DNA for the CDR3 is TGCGCCAGCAGCCTCGTAGAGGCTAGCAATCAGCCCCAGCATTTT. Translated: CASSLVEASNQPQHF.

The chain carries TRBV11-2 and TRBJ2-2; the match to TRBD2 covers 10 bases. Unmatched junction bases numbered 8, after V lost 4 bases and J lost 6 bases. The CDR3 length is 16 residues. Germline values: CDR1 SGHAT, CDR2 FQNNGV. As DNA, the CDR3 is TGTGCCAGCAGCTCCCCAGCGGGGGGGCCTTCCGGGGAGCTGTTTTTT. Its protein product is CASSSPAGGPSGELFF.

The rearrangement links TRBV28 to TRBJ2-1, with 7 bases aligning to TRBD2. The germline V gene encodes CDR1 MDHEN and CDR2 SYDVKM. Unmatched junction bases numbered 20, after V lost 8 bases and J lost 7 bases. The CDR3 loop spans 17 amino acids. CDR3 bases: TGTGCCAGCCCGGGGGGACCAAAATACGCCCAGGGTAATGAGCAGTTCTTC. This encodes CASPGGPKYAQGNEQFF.

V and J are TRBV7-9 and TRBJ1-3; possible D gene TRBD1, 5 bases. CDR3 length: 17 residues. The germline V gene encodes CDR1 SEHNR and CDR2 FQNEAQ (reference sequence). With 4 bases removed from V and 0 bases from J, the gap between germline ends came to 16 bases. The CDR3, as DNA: TGTGCCAGCAGCTATACCCGGGACGCCACCTCTGGAAACACCATATATTTT. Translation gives CASSYTRDATSGNTIYF.

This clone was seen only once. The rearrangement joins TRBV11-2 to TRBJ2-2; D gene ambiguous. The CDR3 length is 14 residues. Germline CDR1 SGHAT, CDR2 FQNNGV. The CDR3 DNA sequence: TGTGCGAACGCGCAGGTCGCGAACACCGGGGAGCTGTTTTTT. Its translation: CANAQVANTGELFF.

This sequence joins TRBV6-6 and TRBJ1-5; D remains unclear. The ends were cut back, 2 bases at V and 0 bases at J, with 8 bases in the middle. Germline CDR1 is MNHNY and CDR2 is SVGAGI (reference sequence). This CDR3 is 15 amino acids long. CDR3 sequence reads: CASSYRTDSNQPQHF. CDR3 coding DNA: TGTGCCAGCAGTTACCGGACGGATAGCAATCAGCCCCAGCATTTT.

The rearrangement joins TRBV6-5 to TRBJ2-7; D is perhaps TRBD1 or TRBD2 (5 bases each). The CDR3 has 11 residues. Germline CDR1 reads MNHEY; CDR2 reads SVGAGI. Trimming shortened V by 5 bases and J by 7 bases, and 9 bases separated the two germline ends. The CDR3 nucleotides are TGTGCCAGCAGTGCCGGGACGGAGCAGTACTTC. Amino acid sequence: CASSAGTEQYF.

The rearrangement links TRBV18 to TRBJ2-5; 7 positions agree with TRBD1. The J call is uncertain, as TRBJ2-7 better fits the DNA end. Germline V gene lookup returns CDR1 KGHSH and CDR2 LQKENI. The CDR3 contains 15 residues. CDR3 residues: CASSSGTASSYEQYF. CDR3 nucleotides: TGTGCCAGCTCGTCCGGGACAGCGAGCTCCTACGAGCAGTACTTC.

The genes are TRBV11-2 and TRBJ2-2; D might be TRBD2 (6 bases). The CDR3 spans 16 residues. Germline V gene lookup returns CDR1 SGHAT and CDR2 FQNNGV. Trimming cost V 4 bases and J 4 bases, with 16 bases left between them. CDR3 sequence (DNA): TGTGCCAGCAGCTCCTGGGACTCACCTTCCACCGGGGAGCTGTTTTTT. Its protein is CASSSWDSPSTGELFF.

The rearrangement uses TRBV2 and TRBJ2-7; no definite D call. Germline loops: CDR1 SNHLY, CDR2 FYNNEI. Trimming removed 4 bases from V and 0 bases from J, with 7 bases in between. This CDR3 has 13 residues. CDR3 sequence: CASSVLDSYEQYF. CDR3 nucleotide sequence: TGTGCCAGCAGTGTCCTGGACTCCTACGAGCAGTACTTC.

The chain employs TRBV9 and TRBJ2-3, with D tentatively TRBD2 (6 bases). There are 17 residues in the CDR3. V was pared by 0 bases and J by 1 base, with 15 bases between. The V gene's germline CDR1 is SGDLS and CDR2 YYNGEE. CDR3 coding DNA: TGTGCCAGCAGCGTAGCTTCCGGGGGACCTCGCACAGATACGCAGTATTTT. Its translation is CASSVASGGPRTDTQYF.

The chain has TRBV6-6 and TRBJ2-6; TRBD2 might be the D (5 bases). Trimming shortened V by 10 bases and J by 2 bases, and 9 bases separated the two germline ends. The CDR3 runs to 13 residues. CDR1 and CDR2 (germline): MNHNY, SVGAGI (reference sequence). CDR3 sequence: CATPGTGANVLTF. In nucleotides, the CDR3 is TGTGCCACGCCCGGGACTGGGGCCAACGTCCTGACTTTC.

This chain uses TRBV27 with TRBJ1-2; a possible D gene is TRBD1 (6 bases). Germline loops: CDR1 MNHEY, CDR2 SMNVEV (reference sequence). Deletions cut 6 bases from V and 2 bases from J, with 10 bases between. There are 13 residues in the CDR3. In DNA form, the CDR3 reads TGTGCCAGCAGCTCCGGACAGAACTATGGCTACACCTTC. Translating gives CASSSGQNYGYTF.

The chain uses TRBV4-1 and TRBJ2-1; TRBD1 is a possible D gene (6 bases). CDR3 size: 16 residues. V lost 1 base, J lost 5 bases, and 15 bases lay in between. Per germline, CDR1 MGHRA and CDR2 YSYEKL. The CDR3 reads CASSQGSRTGNNEQFF. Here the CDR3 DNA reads TGCGCCAGCAGCCAAGGGTCCAGAACAGGGAACAATGAGCAGTTCTTC.

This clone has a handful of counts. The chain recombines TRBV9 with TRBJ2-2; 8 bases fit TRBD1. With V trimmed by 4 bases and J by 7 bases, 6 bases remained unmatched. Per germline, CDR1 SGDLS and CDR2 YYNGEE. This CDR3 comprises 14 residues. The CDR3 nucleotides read TGTGCCAGCAGCCCCCAGGGGGCGGTCGGGGAGCTGTTTTTT. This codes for CASSPQGAVGELFF.

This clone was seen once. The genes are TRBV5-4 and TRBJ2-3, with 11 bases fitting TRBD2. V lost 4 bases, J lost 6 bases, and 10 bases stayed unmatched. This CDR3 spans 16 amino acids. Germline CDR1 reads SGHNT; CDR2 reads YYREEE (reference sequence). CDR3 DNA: TGTGCCAGCAGCCTACCACTAGCGGGAGATGCGGATACGCAGTATTTT. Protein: CASSLPLAGDADTQYF.

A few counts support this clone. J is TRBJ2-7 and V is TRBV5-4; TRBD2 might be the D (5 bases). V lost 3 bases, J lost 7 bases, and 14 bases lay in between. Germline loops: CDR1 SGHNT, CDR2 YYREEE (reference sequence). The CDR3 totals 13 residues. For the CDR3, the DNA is TGTGCCAGCAGCTCCTCCCCGTGGAGGGAGCAGTACTTC. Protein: CASSSSPWREQYF.

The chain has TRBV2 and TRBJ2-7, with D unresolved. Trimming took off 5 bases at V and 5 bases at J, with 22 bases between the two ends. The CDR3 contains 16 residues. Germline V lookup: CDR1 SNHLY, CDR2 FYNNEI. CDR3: CASSSPFGRHSNEQYF. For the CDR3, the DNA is TGTGCCAGCAGTTCACCCTTCGGTCGCCATTCTAACGAGCAGTACTTC.

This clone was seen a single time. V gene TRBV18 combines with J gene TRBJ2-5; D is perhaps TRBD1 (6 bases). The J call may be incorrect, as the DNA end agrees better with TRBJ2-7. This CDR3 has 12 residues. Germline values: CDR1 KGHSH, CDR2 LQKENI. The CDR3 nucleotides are TGTGCCAGCTCATCCAAGGGGGACGAGCAGTACTTC. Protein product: CASSSKGDEQYF.

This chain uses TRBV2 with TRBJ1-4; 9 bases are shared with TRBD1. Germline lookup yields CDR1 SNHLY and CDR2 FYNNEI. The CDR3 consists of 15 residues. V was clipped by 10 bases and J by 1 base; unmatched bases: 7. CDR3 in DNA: TGTGCCACCAACCGGGACAGGGAAACTAATGAAAAACTGTTTTTT. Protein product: CATNRDRETNEKLFF.

The DNA of the CDR3 is TGTGCCAGCCGCCGGAAAGTTCACGGATTGGCCTACGAGCAGTACTTC. Its translation is CASRRKVHGLAYEQYF. J is TRBJ2-7 and V is TRBV21-1. TRBV21-1 is listed as a pseudogene. The CDR3 length is 16 residues.

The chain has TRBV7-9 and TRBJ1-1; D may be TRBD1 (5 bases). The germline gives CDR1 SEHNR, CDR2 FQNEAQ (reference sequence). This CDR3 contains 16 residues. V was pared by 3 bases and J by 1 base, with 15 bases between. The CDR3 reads CASSFRAGHRNTEAFF. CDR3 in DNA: TGTGCCAGCAGCTTTCGGGCAGGGCACAGGAACACTGAAGCTTTCTTT.

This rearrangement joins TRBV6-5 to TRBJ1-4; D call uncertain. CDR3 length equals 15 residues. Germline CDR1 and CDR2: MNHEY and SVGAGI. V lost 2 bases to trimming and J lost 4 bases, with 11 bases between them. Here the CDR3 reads CASSYADGSNEKLFF. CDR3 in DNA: TGTGCCAGCAGTTACGCGGACGGGAGTAATGAAAAACTGTTTTTT.

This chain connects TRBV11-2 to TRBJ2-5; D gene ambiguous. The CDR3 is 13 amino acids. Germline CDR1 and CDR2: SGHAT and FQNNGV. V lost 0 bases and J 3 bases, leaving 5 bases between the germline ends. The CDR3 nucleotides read TGTGCCAGCAGCTTAGAGCCAGAAGAGACCCAGTACTTC. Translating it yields CASSLEPEETQYF. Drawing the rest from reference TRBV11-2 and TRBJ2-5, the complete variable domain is EAGVAQSPRYKIIEKRQSVAFWCNPISGHATLYWYQQILGQGPKLLIQFQNNGVVDDSQLPKDRFSAERLKGVDSTLKIQPAKLEDSAVYLCASSLEPEETQYFGPGTRLLVL.